Presented here are 18 T cell receptor beta chains from one specimen sequenced in a study of cytomegalovirus exposure and HLA in healthy donors. Measured with immunoSEQ multiplex PCR; TCRdb has only the in-frame clones, and not every one. The sample has approximately 170,000 clones, about 89% seen once; the top ten hold around 3.1%. Sequences were obtained from PBMCs. The receptors here all came from a woman younger than 30 in good health and CMV-seropositive.

This CDR3 reads CASSLPSSGANVLTF. The CDR3 coding sequence is TGTGCCAGCAGTTTACCCTCCTCTGGGGCCAACGTCCTGACTTTC. V is TRBV28 and J is TRBJ2-6; D call uncertain. V gave up 2 bases and J gave up 0 bases, with 5 bases separating them. The CDR3 is made up of 15 amino acids. Germline CDR1 MDHEN, CDR2 SYDVKM.

J is TRBJ2-7 and V is TRBV7-2; D might be TRBD1 (6 bases). The V end lost 4 bases, the J end lost 2 bases, and 6 bases lay between the germline ends. There are 12 residues in the CDR3. CDR1 and CDR2 from the germline V gene are SGHTA and FQGNSA. CDR3 DNA sequence: TGTGCCAGCAGCTGGGACACCTACGAGCAGTACTTC. It yields the protein CASSWDTYEQYF.

The chain links TRBV19 to TRBJ2-7, with 10 bases lining up with TRBD1. The CDR3 is 15 residues long. The J segment lost 2 bases and the V segment lost 3 bases, leaving 4 bases of the junction unmatched. The germline CDR1 and CDR2 sequences are LNHDA and SQIVND (reference sequence). CDR3 coding DNA: TGTGCCAGTAGTATGGGACAGGGGTCCCCCTACGAGCAGTACTTC. Its protein is CASSMGQGSPYEQYF.

The gene calls are TRBV12-1 and TRBJ1-5. TRBV12-1 constitutes a pseudogene. The CDR3 contains 14 residues. CDR3 nucleotide sequence: TGTGCCAGCAGCCGCGAGGGAGGCAATCAGCCCCAGCATTTT. It codes for CASSREGGNQPQHF.

The chain has TRBV5-8 and TRBJ1-5; 8 nucleotides align to TRBD1. The CDR3 runs to 18 residues. CDR1 is SGHTS and CDR2 is YDEGEE in the germline V gene. The J segment lost 6 bases and the V segment lost 3 bases, leaving 17 bases of the junction unmatched. The CDR3 spells CASSSSGGQVFTSQPQHF. The CDR3 DNA follows: TGTGCCAGCAGCTCCTCGGGGGGACAGGTCTTTACGAGTCAGCCCCAGCATTTT.

In its sample, this clone was seen once. The chain uses TRBV11-2 and TRBJ2-7; 12 bases fit TRBD2. This CDR3 is 15 amino acids long. The germline CDR1 and CDR2 sequences are SGHAT and FQNNGV. Unmatched junction bases numbered 5, after V lost 2 bases and J lost 6 bases. The CDR3 loop is CASSLIGTSGFEQYF. CDR3 bases: TGTGCCAGCAGCTTAATTGGGACTAGCGGGTTCGAGCAGTACTTC.

The chain employs TRBV6-5 and TRBJ1-1; weak D call: TRBD1 (5 bases). The CDR3 is made up of 15 amino acids. Looked up from germline, CDR1 is MNHEY and CDR2 is SVGAGI. Deletions cut 0 bases from V and 4 bases from J, with 12 bases between. CDR3 protein: CASSYSPRGGTEAFF. Written as DNA, the CDR3 is TGTGCCAGCAGTTACTCCCCAAGGGGAGGCACTGAAGCTTTCTTT.

The chain has TRBV7-3 and TRBJ1-1, with 8 nucleotides matching TRBD1. Germline V gives CDR1 SGHTA, CDR2 FQGTGA. V dropped 5 bases and J dropped 9; count of bases not matched to a gene: 11. The length of the CDR3 is 14 residues. CDR3 nucleotide sequence: TGTGCCAGCAGCATCCCCGGGACAGGCAGTAAAGCTTTCTTT. Amino acids: CASSIPGTGSKAFF.

The chain employs TRBV5-6 and TRBJ1-5; D uncertain. Trimming took off 4 bases at V and 2 bases at J, with 16 bases between the two ends. The CDR3 totals 16 residues. Germline V gene data show CDR1 as SGHDT and CDR2 as YYEEEE. Written as DNA, the CDR3 is TGTGCCAGCAGCAGCGAAGGGCGGGTTGGCAATCAGCCCCAGCATTTT. Protein product: CASSSEGRVGNQPQHF.

The gene calls are TRBV7-9 and TRBJ2-7; a possible D gene is TRBD2 (6 bases). The germline V gene has CDR1 SEHNR and CDR2 FQNEAQ (reference sequence). V was cut by 1 base and J by 3 bases, with 10 bases left in between. The CDR3 is 14 amino acids. The CDR3, as DNA: TGTGCCAGCAGCTTAGGGGGACTGATCTACGAGCAGTACTTC. It yields the protein CASSLGGLIYEQYF.

Note on this clone: Other DNA sequences from this sample encode an identical CDR3 as well. This chain links TRBV5-1 with TRBJ1-4; 9 positions match TRBD1. The trim removed 4 bases at V and 7 bases at J, leaving 5 bases unmatched. The length of the CDR3 is 14 residues. Germline-derived CDR1 and CDR2 are SGHRS and YFSETQ. CDR3 nucleotides: TGCGCCAGCAGCCTGGACAGGGGAGGTGAAAAACTGTTTTTT. Translated, it gives CASSLDRGGEKLFF.

The chain links TRBV27 to TRBJ2-1; tentative D call: TRBD2 (6 bases). CDR3 size: 23 residues. The V gene lost 0 bases and the J gene lost 2 bases, with 32 bases spanning the gap. Germline lookup yields CDR1 MNHEY and CDR2 SMNVEV (reference sequence). CDR3 DNA: TGTGCCAGCAGTTTATCCGCATTTTGGGTCGGGGGAGCAACACGAAATACCTACAATGAGCAGTTCTTC. This translates into CASSLSAFWVGGATRNTYNEQFF.

This rearrangement joins TRBV2 to TRBJ1-1; D not certain. Germline CDR1 is SNHLY and CDR2 is FYNNEI. The CDR3 is 14 residues long. Trimming took 5 bases from V and 1 from J, leaving 11 bases between them. As DNA, the CDR3 is TGTGCCAGCAGTAACGAAGAGGGGAACACTGAAGCTTTCTTT. The encoded protein is CASSNEEGNTEAFF.

V and J are TRBV19 and TRBJ1-1, with TRBD1 matching 8 bases. The CDR3 has 19 residues. CDR1 and CDR2 from the germline V gene are LNHDA and SQIVND (reference sequence). The V gene end was trimmed by 3 bases and the J gene end by 1 base; junction bases not matched to a gene: 16. CDR3 amino acids: CASSIPSGQGTPRNTEAFF. CDR3 sequence (DNA): TGTGCCAGTAGTATCCCCTCTGGACAGGGAACCCCCAGGAACACTGAAGCTTTCTTT.

This chain joins TRBV18 and TRBJ2-1; 10 positions agree with TRBD2. The CDR3 contains 16 residues. The V gene end was trimmed by 0 bases and the J gene end by 9 bases; junction bases not matched to a gene: 8. Germline-derived CDR1 and CDR2 are KGHSH and LQKENI. Written as DNA, the CDR3 is TGTGCCAGCTCACCACCTCAGCGGGGGGGCCTTGGTGAGCAGTTCTTC. It specifies CASSPPQRGGLGEQFF.

The J gene is TRBJ2-3, the V gene TRBV25-1, with a tentative D call TRBD2 (5 bases). V lost 6 bases and J lost 7, with 14 bases in between. CDR1 and CDR2 (germline): MGHDK, SYGVNS. This CDR3 spans 13 amino acids. CDR3 DNA: TGTGCCAGCAGACGGTCTCAGGACTATACGCAGTATTTT. As protein: CASRRSQDYTQYF.

This clone was seen only once. The chain carries TRBV6-5 and TRBJ2-7, with a possible D match to TRBD2 (5 bases). CDR1 is MNHEY, CDR2 SVGAGI, per germline. The CDR3 has 14 amino acids. The V end lost 0 bases, the J end lost 5 bases, and 11 bases lay between the germline ends. CDR3 nucleotide sequence: TGTGCCAGCAGTTACTCCCTTTCGGGGAACGAGCAGTACTTC. Translating gives CASSYSLSGNEQYF.

This chain uses TRBV28 with TRBJ2-7; the D gene is possibly TRBD1 (5 bases). Germline V gene sequence: CDR1 MDHEN, CDR2 SYDVKM. The length of the CDR3 is 15 residues. The germline V and J ends were trimmed by 2 bases and 5 bases, with 16 bases remaining between them. The CDR3, as DNA: TGTGCCAGCAGTTTAGTGCCAGGGCCCGTCGACGAGCAGTACTTC. Its translation: CASSLVPGPVDEQYF. The full variable domain, rest sourced from reference TRBV28 and TRBJ2-7, is DVKVTQSSRYLVKRTGEKVFLECVQDMDHENMFWYRQDPGLGLRLIYFSYDVKMKEKGDIPEGYSVSREKKERFSLILESASTNQTSMYLCASSLVPGPVDEQYFGPGTRLTVT.